A selection of T cell receptor beta chains follows, all from one sample in a study of blood T cell repertoires in COVID-19. Clones were sequenced by immunoSEQ multiplex PCR, and TCRdb holds only the in-frame ones, with some missing. The data show 230,000 or so clones, 80% to 90% seen once. Sequenced: PBMCs or T cells enriched from blood (not recorded which). These receptors were obtained from a woman between 50 and 59 years old who had been exposed to COVID-19. The conserved cysteine and the conserved F or W are not part of the CDR3 here. Each record gives: J gene, V gene, CDR3 protein.

j_call: TRBJ2-4; v_call: TRBV10-3; cdr3_aa: AIRGDTKNIQY
j_call: TRBJ2-7; v_call: TRBV29-1; cdr3_aa: SVEVLGAPGEQY
j_call: TRBJ2-2; v_call: TRBV6-6; cdr3_aa: ASIRGGTGELF
j_call: TRBJ2-5; v_call: TRBV4-1; cdr3_aa: ASSQGDGRGTQY
j_call: TRBJ2-3; v_call: TRBV28; cdr3_aa: ASSLLLGGDTQY
j_call: TRBJ1-5; v_call: TRBV4-1; cdr3_aa: ASSLTVGGNQPQH
j_call: TRBJ1-2; v_call: TRBV19; cdr3_aa: ASGSGVSYGYT
j_call: TRBJ1-2; v_call: TRBV6-2/TRBV6-3; cdr3_aa: ASSWTGARGTNYGYT
j_call: TRBJ1-2; v_call: TRBV19; cdr3_aa: ASSTDRGNYGYT
j_call: TRBJ1-3; v_call: TRBV29-1; cdr3_aa: SVLQATSGNTIY
j_call: TRBJ2-7; v_call: TRBV5-8; cdr3_aa: ASSFGDLASEQY
j_call: TRBJ1-2; v_call: TRBV7-9; cdr3_aa: ASSPGTATYGYT
j_call: TRBJ2-7; v_call: TRBV18; cdr3_aa: ASSPSRDEQY
j_call: TRBJ2-7; v_call: TRBV3-1/TRBV3-2; cdr3_aa: ASSRKEGPYEQY
j_call: TRBJ2-7; v_call: TRBV27; cdr3_aa: ASSLRWRGYEQY
j_call: TRBJ2-7; v_call: TRBV2; cdr3_aa: ASVGGAPEQY
j_call: TRBJ2-3; v_call: TRBV5-5; cdr3_aa: ASSYPVLDTQY
j_call: TRBJ1-1; v_call: TRBV2; cdr3_aa: ASTIVGGSAEAF
j_call: TRBJ1-1; v_call: TRBV7-8; cdr3_aa: ASSLAGAGAMNTEAF
j_call: TRBJ1-2; v_call: TRBV6-5; cdr3_aa: ASSPDTFGYT
j_call: TRBJ1-2; v_call: TRBV6-5; cdr3_aa: ASSLAGQGNYGYT
j_call: TRBJ2-3; v_call: TRBV28; cdr3_aa: ASSLTRLAGGRGTDTQY
j_call: TRBJ1-4; v_call: TRBV28; cdr3_aa: ASSPPDSTGEKLF
j_call: TRBJ2-1; v_call: TRBV18; cdr3_aa: ASSPLGRTSYNEQF
j_call: TRBJ1-2; v_call: TRBV5-1; cdr3_aa: ASSLDGNYGYT
j_call: TRBJ1-4; v_call: TRBV19; cdr3_aa: ASSRQGATNEKLF
j_call: TRBJ1-4; v_call: TRBV7-9; cdr3_aa: ASSLGADNEKLF
j_call: TRBJ2-3; v_call: TRBV12-3/TRBV12-4; cdr3_aa: ASSYGGTDTQY
j_call: TRBJ1-2; v_call: TRBV7-2; cdr3_aa: ASSLPRQLYGYT
j_call: TRBJ2-5; v_call: TRBV10-3; cdr3_aa: AISIERGAGETQY
j_call: TRBJ2-7; v_call: TRBV10-3; cdr3_aa: AIGTGDYEQY
j_call: TRBJ1-5; v_call: TRBV19; cdr3_aa: ASSITIQEGAYSNQPQH
j_call: TRBJ1-1; v_call: TRBV5-4; cdr3_aa: ASSMGTGTTEAF
j_call: TRBJ1-2; v_call: TRBV7-2; cdr3_aa: ASSPQDGGERGYQ
j_call: TRBJ2-5; v_call: TRBV11-1; cdr3_aa: ASSLEVAEETQY
j_call: TRBJ2-1; v_call: TRBV12-3/TRBV12-4; cdr3_aa: ASSDRGRGEQF
j_call: TRBJ2-1; v_call: TRBV5-4; cdr3_aa: ASTQRNGNEQF
j_call: TRBJ1-1; v_call: TRBV28; cdr3_aa: ASKTGDREAF
j_call: TRBJ1-1; v_call: TRBV2; cdr3_aa: ASGRDFGRGEAF
j_call: TRBJ2-7; v_call: TRBV28; cdr3_aa: ASSLSRVEQY
j_call: TRBJ2-2; v_call: TRBV6-2/TRBV6-3; cdr3_aa: ASSFSPHGTGPGELF
j_call: TRBJ2-5; v_call: TRBV3-1/TRBV3-2; cdr3_aa: ASSLILAGRRETQY
j_call: TRBJ1-2; v_call: TRBV19; cdr3_aa: ASSIDREGTDYGYT
j_call: TRBJ1-2; v_call: TRBV10-3; cdr3_aa: AISEYGGYGQHYT
j_call: TRBJ2-3; v_call: TRBV29-1; cdr3_aa: SGTSGFTDTQY
j_call: TRBJ2-7; v_call: TRBV24-1; cdr3_aa: ATSDRGQGEDEQY
j_call: TRBJ2-7; v_call: TRBV2; cdr3_aa: ASSEVGGDGEQY
j_call: TRBJ2-2; v_call: TRBV9; cdr3_aa: ASRTGSNTGELF
j_call: TRBJ1-1; v_call: TRBV10-3; cdr3_aa: ATRSDLEAF
j_call: TRBJ1-1; v_call: TRBV10-1; cdr3_aa: ASSESTEGAANTEAF
j_call: TRBJ2-7; v_call: TRBV19; cdr3_aa: ASSIGGSFYEQY
j_call: TRBJ1-2; v_call: TRBV27; cdr3_aa: ASSSYSQAYYGYT
j_call: TRBJ2-7; v_call: TRBV6-6; cdr3_aa: ASSFSGGWYEQY
j_call: TRBJ2-1; v_call: TRBV7-2; cdr3_aa: ASSLDPAGGLLNEQF
j_call: TRBJ1-1; v_call: TRBV7-3; cdr3_aa: ASSSLANTEAF
j_call: TRBJ1-6; v_call: TRBV5-8; cdr3_aa: ASSSRTGQRFSPLH
j_call: TRBJ1-5; v_call: TRBV6-2/TRBV6-3; cdr3_aa: ASRPSGLWAEPQH
j_call: TRBJ1-2; v_call: TRBV29-1; cdr3_aa: SVENQGAYGYT
j_call: TRBJ1-1; v_call: TRBV16; cdr3_aa: ASSQFQGEAF